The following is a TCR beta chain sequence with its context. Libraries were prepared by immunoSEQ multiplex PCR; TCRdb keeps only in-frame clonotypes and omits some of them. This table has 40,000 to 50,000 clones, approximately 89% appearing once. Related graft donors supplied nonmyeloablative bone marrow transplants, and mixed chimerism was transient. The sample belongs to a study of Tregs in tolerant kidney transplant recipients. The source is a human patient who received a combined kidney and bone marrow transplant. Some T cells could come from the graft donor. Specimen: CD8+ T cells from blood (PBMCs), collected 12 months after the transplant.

CDR3 sequence reads: CASSQEGLAGVEYDNEQFF. In nucleotides, the CDR3 is TGCGCCAGCAGCCAAGAAGGGCTAGCGGGAGTTGAGTATGACAATGAGCAGTTCTTC. The chain uses TRBV4-1 and TRBJ2-1; 10 nucleotides line up with TRBD2. From germline, CDR1 is MGHRA and CDR2 YSYEKL. CDR3 length: 19 amino acids. V dropped 0 bases and J dropped 5; count of bases not matched to a gene: 13.